One and the same sample provided the 27 T cell receptor beta chains below, sequenced in a study of blood T cell repertoires in COVID-19. Generated by immunoSEQ multiplex PCR, the TCRdb table keeps only in-frame clones and is missing some. The table shows just over 90,000 clones, with roughly 80% occurring only once. The sequencing input was peripheral blood. The receptors shown here come from a human donor in a cohort sampled during active COVID-19.

This sequence joins TRBV27 and TRBJ2-2, with a tentative D call TRBD1 (5 bases). Germline CDR1 is MNHEY and CDR2 is SMNVEV (reference sequence). Trimming shortened V by 6 bases and J by 7 bases, and 12 bases separated the two germline ends. The CDR3 is 13 amino acids. In DNA, the CDR3 is TGTGCCAGCAGGTCCACAGGTTACGGGGAGCTGTTTTTT. Translating gives CASRSTGYGELFF.

The V call is TRBV19, the J call TRBJ2-1, with 7 bases fitting TRBD2. Germline V lookup: CDR1 LNHDA, CDR2 SQIVND (reference sequence). V was clipped by 1 base and J by 4 bases; unmatched bases: 10. This CDR3 spans 17 amino acids. The CDR3 DNA is TGTGCCAGTAGTATAGGGACTAGGAGTATTTCGTACAATGAGCAGTTCTTC. Its translation is CASSIGTRSISYNEQFF.

This clone was observed once. The chain is built from TRBV24-1 and TRBJ1-1, with 7 bases identical to TRBD1. The ends lost 2 bases at V and 4 bases at J; junction bases unmatched: 6. Germline CDR1 reads KGHDR; CDR2 reads SFDVKD. The CDR3 spans 15 residues. The CDR3 DNA reads as TGTGCCACCAGTGATTCGACAGGGCTTGGCACTGAAGCTTTCTTT. Amino acids: CATSDSTGLGTEAFF.

This clone appeared a single time. The chain has TRBV5-1 and TRBJ1-4; TRBD1 agrees at 9 bases. The CDR3 runs 16 residues. V lost 4 bases to trimming and J lost 0 bases; unmatched junction nucleotides: 4. Germline V gene sequence: CDR1 SGHRS, CDR2 YFSETQ. The CDR3 loop is CASSNRQGATNEKLFF. The CDR3 DNA follows: TGCGCCAGCAGCAACCGACAGGGGGCAACTAATGAAAAACTGTTTTTT.

The rearrangement joins TRBV28 to TRBJ2-7; TRBD2 matches 8 bases. Trimming took 6 bases from V and 6 from J; bases not matched to a gene: 10. CDR3 length: 14 residues. CDR1 is MDHEN and CDR2 is SYDVKM in the germline V gene. The chain's CDR3 is CASRPGTGGGEQYF. As DNA, the CDR3 is TGTGCCAGCAGGCCGGGGACGGGAGGGGGCGAGCAGTACTTC.

The rearrangement uses TRBV29-1 and TRBJ1-2; 10 bases are shared with TRBD1. There are 14 residues in the CDR3. Looked up from germline, CDR1 is SQVTM and CDR2 is ANQGSEA. The V gene end was trimmed by 6 bases and the J gene end by 6 bases; junction bases not matched to a gene: 10. The CDR3 coding sequence is TGCAGCGTACCACGGACAGGGGGGTGGGATGGCTACACCTTC. This encodes CSVPRTGGWDGYTF. The variable domain in full, completed from reference TRBV29-1 and TRBJ1-2, reads SAVISQKPSRDICQRGTSLTIQCQVDSQVTMMFWYRQQPGQSLTLIATANQGSEATYESGFVIDKFPISRPNLTFSTLTVSNMSPEDSSIYLCSVPRTGGWDGYTFGSGTRLTVV.

The chain links TRBV20-1 to TRBJ1-5; D is unresolved. Germline V gene data show CDR1 as DFQATT and CDR2 as SNEGSKA (reference sequence). Trimming removed 3 bases from V and 7 bases from J, with 7 bases in between. The CDR3 consists of 11 residues. The CDR3 bases are TGCAGTGCTAGCGGGAACCAGCCCCAGCATTTT. This translates into CSASGNQPQHF.

This clone occurred a few times. The chain has TRBV6-6 and TRBJ2-7, with no clear D. Trimming left V 6 bases short and J 4 bases short, with 7 bases between. The CDR3 is made up of 11 amino acids. Germline V lookup: CDR1 MNHNY, CDR2 SVGAGI (reference sequence). DNA of the CDR3: TGTGCCAGCAGCCCCTCGTACGAGCAGTACTTC. The encoded protein is CASSPSYEQYF.

The table lists this clone with a count of one. The J gene is TRBJ2-7, the V gene TRBV5-6; 7 bases are a match to TRBD1. This CDR3 spans 15 amino acids. Per the germline V gene, CDR1 is SGHDT and CDR2 is YYEEEE. The V segment lost 4 bases and the J segment 3 bases; nucleotides outside the gene matches: 10. The CDR3 DNA sequence: TGTGCCAGCAGCCCAACCGGGACAGCAATCTACGAGCAGTACTTC. This gives the protein CASSPTGTAIYEQYF. Variable domain in full (rest from reference TRBV5-6 and TRBJ2-7): DAGVTQSPTHLIKTRGQQVTLRCSPKSGHDTVSWYQQALGQGPQFIFQYYEEEERQRGNFPDRFSGHQFPNYSSELNVNALLLGDSALYLCASSPTGTAIYEQYFGPGTRLTVT.

This clone was observed a few times. The chain has TRBV15 and TRBJ2-1; weak D call: TRBD2 (7 bases). This CDR3 is built from 14 residues. V was pared by 4 bases and J by 4 bases, with 11 bases between. Germline V gives CDR1 LNHNV, CDR2 YYDKDF (reference sequence). This chain's CDR3 is CATSKGGDYNEQFF. DNA for the CDR3: TGTGCCACCAGCAAAGGGGGGGATTACAATGAGCAGTTCTTC.

This chain joins TRBV9 and TRBJ2-1, with unresolved D. V dropped 0 bases and J dropped 2 bases, with 6 bases sitting between them. CDR1 and CDR2 (germline): SGDLS, YYNGEE. This CDR3 has 14 residues. CDR3 sequence: CASSVGGAYNEQFF. The CDR3, as DNA: TGTGCCAGCAGCGTAGGTGGAGCCTACAATGAGCAGTTCTTC.

The chain uses TRBV18 and TRBJ2-7; D is uncertain. Germline V gene data show CDR1 as KGHSH and CDR2 as LQKENI. The CDR3 totals 13 residues. Deletions cut 2 bases from V and 3 bases from J, with 8 bases between. The CDR3 nucleotides read TGTGCCAGCTCACCAGGCCTGAACTACGAGCAGTACTTC. It codes for CASSPGLNYEQYF. The full variable domain, in which reference TRBV18 and TRBJ2-7 provide the parts outside the CDR3, is NAGVMQNPRHLVRRRGQEARLRCSPMKGHSHVYWYRQLPEEGLKFMVYLQKENIIDESGMPKERFSAEFPKEGPSILRIQQVVRGDSAAYFCASSPGLNYEQYFGPGTRLTVT.

The chain joins TRBV3-1 (or the pseudogene TRBV3-2) to TRBJ1-4; 8 bases map to TRBD1. The CDR3 spans 14 residues. V was clipped by 4 bases and J by 7 bases; unmatched bases: 5. CDR1 is LGHDT and CDR2 is YNNKEL in the germline V gene (reference sequence). In DNA form, the CDR3 reads TGTGCCAGCAGCCCTAACAGGGGGGTTGAAAAACTGTTTTTT. Amino acid sequence: CASSPNRGVEKLFF.

The V and J genes are TRBV7-9 and TRBJ1-5, with D perhaps matching TRBD1 (5 bases). The CDR3 extends over 14 amino acids. The V end lost 4 bases, the J end lost 3 bases, and 10 bases lay between the germline ends. In germline, CDR1 is SEHNR, CDR2 FQNEAQ (reference sequence). This CDR3 is CASSSDIDNQPQHF. DNA of the CDR3: TGTGCCAGCAGCTCGGACATCGACAATCAGCCCCAGCATTTT.

Here the CDR3 DNA reads TGCGCCAGCAGCAGGGGCGGGACAGGTTACAATGAGCAGTTCTTC. Its translation: CASSRGGTGYNEQFF. The gene calls are TRBV5-1 and TRBJ2-1; 8 bases align to TRBD1. The CDR3 has 15 residues. J lost 4 bases, V lost 4 bases, and 7 bases had no gene match. The germline V gene encodes CDR1 SGHRS and CDR2 YFSETQ.

The gene calls are TRBV7-9 and TRBJ2-1, with D possibly matching TRBD2 (5 bases). Germline V gene sequence: CDR1 SEHNR, CDR2 FQNEAQ (reference sequence). The CDR3 sequence is 14 residues long. Trimming shortened V by 5 bases and J by 7 bases, and 15 bases separated the two germline ends. The CDR3, as DNA: TGTGCCAGCAGCGGCCCACAACGGAGGAATGAGCAGTTCTTC. It is translated as CASSGPQRRNEQFF.

V and J are TRBV3-1 (or the pseudogene TRBV3-2) and TRBJ2-2; 10 bases map to TRBD2. Germline V gives CDR1 LGHDT, CDR2 YNNKEL (reference sequence). V was pared by 8 bases and J by 4 bases, with 13 bases of the junction left unmatched. The length of the CDR3 is 17 residues. CDR3 bases: TGTGCCAGCCAGGGTCTAGCGGGGGCCAAGAGCACCGGGGAGCTGTTTTTT. Amino acid sequence: CASQGLAGAKSTGELFF.

The CDR3 sequence: CASSSRDNPYEQYF. Here the CDR3 DNA reads TGTGCCAGCAGCTCCCGGGACAACCCCTACGAGCAGTACTTC. This rearrangement joins TRBV13 to TRBJ2-7; maybe TRBD1 (6 bases). V dropped 4 bases and J dropped 2 bases, with 12 bases sitting between them. Germline V CDR1 and CDR2: PRHDT, FYEKMQ (reference sequence). CDR3 length: 14 amino acids.

The CDR3 reads CASSLIGGLTSGANVLTF. Here the CDR3 DNA reads TGTGCCAGCAGCTTAATTGGGGGACTTACCTCTGGGGCCAACGTCCTGACTTTC. The chain joins TRBV7-6 to TRBJ2-6; a possible D gene is TRBD2 (6 bases). Trimming pared 2 bases from V and 0 bases from J, leaving 14 bases between. CDR3 length equals 18 residues. Germline assignment: CDR1 SGHVS and CDR2 FNYEAQ.

The V gene is TRBV5-1, the J gene TRBJ2-3; 9 bases match TRBD2. The germline V gene encodes CDR1 SGHRS and CDR2 YFSETQ. Germline trimming cut 1 base from V and 3 bases from J; bases unmatched to any gene: 6. This CDR3 contains 16 residues. CDR3 sequence reads: CASSLRTSERTDTQYF. The CDR3 nucleotides are TGCGCCAGCAGCTTGCGGACTAGCGAAAGGACAGATACGCAGTATTTT.

This clone has only a few counts. The J gene is TRBJ1-1, the V gene TRBV28; D unresolved. This CDR3 region has 12 residues. V was cut by 6 bases and J by 3 bases, with 8 bases left in between. From germline, CDR1 is MDHEN and CDR2 SYDVKM. CDR3 DNA: TGTGCCAGCAGCCGCGTGGACACTGAAGCTTTCTTT. This sequence encodes CASSRVDTEAFF.

The genes are TRBV9 and TRBJ2-1, with a tentative D call TRBD2 (6 bases). Trimming removed 5 bases from V and 4 bases from J, with 10 bases in between. This CDR3 has 13 residues. CDR1 SGDLS and CDR2 YYNGEE come from the germline V gene. CDR3 region: CASSAGLYNEQFF. CDR3 coding DNA: TGTGCCAGCAGTGCGGGACTTTACAATGAGCAGTTCTTC.

The chain is built from TRBV28 and TRBJ2-2; 8 positions agree with TRBD1. V shed 3 bases and J 7 bases; nucleotides not matched to a gene: 13. CDR1 MDHEN and CDR2 SYDVKM come from the germline V gene. This CDR3 is built from 17 residues. CDR3 sequence: CASSLYRGRGQFGELFF. As DNA, the CDR3 is TGTGCCAGCAGTTTGTACAGGGGCAGGGGGCAATTCGGGGAGCTGTTTTTT.

This rearrangement joins TRBV3-1 (or the pseudogene TRBV3-2) to TRBJ2-6; possible D gene TRBD1, 6 bases. Germline V gene data show CDR1 as LGHDT and CDR2 as YNNKEL (reference sequence). The germline V and J ends were trimmed by 1 base and 0 bases, with 10 bases remaining between them. This CDR3 contains 17 residues. DNA of the CDR3: TGTGCCAGCAGCCAAGGACAGGCGGGCTCTGGGGCCAACGTCCTGACTTTC. This sequence encodes CASSQGQAGSGANVLTF.

The genes are TRBV6-2 or TRBV6-3 and TRBJ1-5, with a tentative D call TRBD1 (5 bases). Trimming shortened V by 2 bases and J by 1 base, and 6 bases separated the two germline ends. The CDR3 has 14 residues. Germline CDR1 is MNHEY and CDR2 is SVGEGT. The CDR3: CASSYGGSNQPQHF. CDR3 nucleotides: TGTGCCAGCAGTTACGGGGGGAGCAATCAGCCCCAGCATTTT.

This sequence joins TRBV11-2 and TRBJ2-1, with 12 bases matching TRBD2. V dropped 0 bases and J dropped 4; count of bases not matched to a gene: 13. CDR1 and CDR2 (germline): SGHAT, FQNNGV. The CDR3 is made up of 20 amino acids. CDR3 nucleotides: TGTGCCAGCAGCTTAGAAGCCACCGGACTAGCGGGATCCACGTACAATGAGCAGTTCTTC. Translated: CASSLEATGLAGSTYNEQFF.

This chain links TRBV27 with TRBJ2-3, with 11 positions matching TRBD2. Per the germline V gene, CDR1 is MNHEY and CDR2 is SMNVEV (reference sequence). V shed 3 bases and J 4 bases; nucleotides not matched to a gene: 12. The CDR3 has 18 amino acids. Here the CDR3 DNA reads TGTGCCAGCAGTTTTAGGCTAGCGGGAGGTGGGGGACCAGATACGCAGTATTTT. Its protein product is CASSFRLAGGGGPDTQYF.